This T cell receptor (beta chain) derives from a study of vaccination effects on CD4 cells after COVID-19 (dated by TCRdb to between 2022 and 2023). Looking at the study overall: Across the study, the median time from the second dose to post-vaccine sampling was 72 days (range 14 to 241). A total of over nine COVID-19 convalescent patients and a handful of SARS-CoV-2-naive healthy vaccine recipients were included in the full study. The Oncomine TCR Beta short-read assay on an Illumina iSeq 100 was used to sequence cultures from other donors in the study. SARS-CoV-2 spike-specific CD4+ TCR repertoires from before and after mRNA vaccination were compared in COVID-19 convalescent patients and in infection-naive vaccine recipients. On the study overall, not on this receptor specifically: Marked clonal contraction was observed in both infection-induced and vaccine-induced clones at late post-vaccination timepoints, consistent with waning T cell responses. Only a small number of convalescent patients were included, and no early post-infection timepoints were available, which limited the study. Among healthy vaccine recipients, nearly all vaccine-induced clones were SARS-CoV-2 mono-reactive, and just 1 of 255 was cross-reactive with common cold coronaviruses.

This clone was seen a few times. There is no known antigen for this receptor. No base quality values were provided; no much bigger clone lies one nucleotide off. Libraries were built with the immunoSEQ multiplex PCR assay. DNA from the cultured and isolated CD4+ T cells underwent TCR beta CDR3 sequencing. Turning to the authors' computational methods: Non-productive TCR sequences were discarded, and reads were trimmed to the CDR3 region, with only CDR3s of 7 or more amino acids retained. The MANAFEST web app was used to identify antigen-specific clonotypes by comparing expansion in peptide wells with expansion in reference cultures. To count as positive, a clone had to show expansion at FDR<0.05 compared with the reference and with all other wells, an odds ratio above 5, and a frequency above 0.1% in two replicate wells. A clonotype was called cross-reactive if it was significantly expanded both in SARS-CoV-2 spike wells and in at least one common cold coronavirus spike condition. Using the stringdist R package, CDR3 similarity was measured by Levenshtein distance, and unrooted trees were constructed with ape in R 3.6.1. TCRdb re-hosts the immuneACCESS table, in-frame sequences only. Its copies lack some clones; in the studies checked, an unresolved V gene accounts for under half of them, and the cause for the rest is not known. V, J and clone size derive from that table, while D and trimming were established from the DNA sequence. This sample holds approximately 61,000 clones; around 78% were observed only once. The ten largest make up around 1.2% of the sample.

The cysteine opens and the phenylalanine closes a CDR3 of 15 amino acids. Only the CDR3 region is kept as DNA, spanning 45 bases read in frame from base 1. The V and J ends are trimmed by 0 bases and 13 bases, leaving 16 bases between them. The germline V gene gives CDR1 as LGHNA and CDR2 as YNFKEQ. In the ViraFEST assay, PBMC were stimulated with viral peptide pools, and antigen-specific CD4+ T cell clonotypes were then identified by expansion using TCR sequencing. After approximately eleven days of culture, CD4+ T cells were isolated with the EasySep CD4+ T cell isolation kit. Each participant received two doses of an mRNA SARS-CoV-2 vaccine, either BNT162b2 or mRNA-1273. The absence of prior SARS-CoV-2 infection in healthy vaccine recipients was confirmed by negative nucleocapsid antibodies before and after vaccination. Fewer than 2.5 million PBMC per well were cultured in IMDM with about 5.4% human AB serum, 10 IU/ml IL-2 and gentamicin, plus 10 ug/ml peptides. Half of the culture medium was replaced with fresh IL-2-containing medium on days 3 and 7. Unless noted otherwise, every peptide stimulation condition was cultured in triplicate wells. PBMC were separated from whole blood using Ficoll-Paque Plus gradient centrifugation and were then either cryopreserved at -140C or used fresh. The overlapping peptide pools covered the spike proteins of SARS-CoV-2 as well as those of the common cold coronaviruses HCoV-NL63, HCoV-OC43 and HCoV-229E. The QIAamp micro DNA kit was used to extract genomic DNA from the cultured CD4+ T cells.

Sequences were derived from CD4+ T cells from PBMCs cultured with HCoV-229E spike peptides, sampled after COVID-19 vaccination. The cell subset or site label here, explained by the study, means: HCoV-229E spike overlapping peptide pool stimulation. The chain is assembled from TRBV4-2 and TRBJ1-6, and the D gene may be TRBD1, 5 bases matching. The receptor was derived from a human donor who received a COVID-19 vaccine. The nucleotide sequence is TGTGCCAGCAGCCAAGACCGAGACAGTGGCACCCCCCTCCACTTT. It is translated as CASSQDRDSGTPLHF.